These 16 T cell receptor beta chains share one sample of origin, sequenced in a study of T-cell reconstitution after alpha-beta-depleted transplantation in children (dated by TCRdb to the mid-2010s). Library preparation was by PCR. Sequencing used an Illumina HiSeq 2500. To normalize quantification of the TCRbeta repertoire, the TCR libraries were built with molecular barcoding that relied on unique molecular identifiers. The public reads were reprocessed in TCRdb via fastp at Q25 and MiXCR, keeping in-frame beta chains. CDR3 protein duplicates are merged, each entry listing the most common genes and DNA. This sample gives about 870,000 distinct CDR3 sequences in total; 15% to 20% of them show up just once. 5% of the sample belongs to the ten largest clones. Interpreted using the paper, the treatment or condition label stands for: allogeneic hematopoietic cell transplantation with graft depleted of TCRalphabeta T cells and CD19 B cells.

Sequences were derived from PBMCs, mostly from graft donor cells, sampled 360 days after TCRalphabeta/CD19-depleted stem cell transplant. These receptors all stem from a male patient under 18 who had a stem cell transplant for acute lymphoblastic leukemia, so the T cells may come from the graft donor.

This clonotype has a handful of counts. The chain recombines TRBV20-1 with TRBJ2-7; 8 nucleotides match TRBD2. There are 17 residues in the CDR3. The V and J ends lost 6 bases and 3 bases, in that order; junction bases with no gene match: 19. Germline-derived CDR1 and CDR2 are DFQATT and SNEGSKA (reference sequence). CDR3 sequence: CSASSGSRTISNYEQYF. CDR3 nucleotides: TGCAGTGCCTCCAGCGGGAGTCGAACTATCTCCAACTACGAGCAGTACTTC.

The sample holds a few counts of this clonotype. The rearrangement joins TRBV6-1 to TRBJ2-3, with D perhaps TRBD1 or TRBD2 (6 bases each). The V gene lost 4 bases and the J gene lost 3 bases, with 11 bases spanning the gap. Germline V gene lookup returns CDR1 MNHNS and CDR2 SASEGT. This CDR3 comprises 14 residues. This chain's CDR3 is CASSVEGDTDTQYF. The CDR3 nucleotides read TGTGCCAGCAGTGTGGAGGGGGATACAGATACGCAGTATTTT.

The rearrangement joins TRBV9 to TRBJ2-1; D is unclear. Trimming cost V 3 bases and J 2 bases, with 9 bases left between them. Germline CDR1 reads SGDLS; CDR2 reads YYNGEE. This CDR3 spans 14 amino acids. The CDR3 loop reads CASSAEIAYNEQFF. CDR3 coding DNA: TGTGCCAGCAGCGCCGAGATTGCCTACAATGAGCAGTTCTTC.

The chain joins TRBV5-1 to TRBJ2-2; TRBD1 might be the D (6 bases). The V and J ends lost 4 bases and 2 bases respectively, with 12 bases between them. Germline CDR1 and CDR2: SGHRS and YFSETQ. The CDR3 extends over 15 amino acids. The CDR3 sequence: CASSTGTPNTGELFF. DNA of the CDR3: TGCGCCAGCAGCACCGGGACACCCAACACCGGGGAGCTGTTTTTT.

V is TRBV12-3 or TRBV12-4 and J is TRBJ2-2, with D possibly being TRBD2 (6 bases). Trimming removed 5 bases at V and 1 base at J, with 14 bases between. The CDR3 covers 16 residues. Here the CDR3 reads CASSLRLVGNTGELFF. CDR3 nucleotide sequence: TGTGCCAGCAGTCTTCGACTAGTGGGGAACACCGGGGAGCTGTTTTTT.

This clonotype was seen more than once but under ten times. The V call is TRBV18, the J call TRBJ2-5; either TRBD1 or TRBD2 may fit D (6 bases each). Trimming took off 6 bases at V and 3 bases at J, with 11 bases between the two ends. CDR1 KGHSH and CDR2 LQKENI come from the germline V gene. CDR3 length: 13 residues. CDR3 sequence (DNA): TGTGCCAGCTCGCGGGACACAGAAGAGACCCAGTACTTC. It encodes CASSRDTEETQYF.

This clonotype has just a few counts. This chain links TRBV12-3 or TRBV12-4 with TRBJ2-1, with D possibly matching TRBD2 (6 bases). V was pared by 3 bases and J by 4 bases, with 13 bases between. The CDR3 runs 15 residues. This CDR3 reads CASSFPLANYNEQFF. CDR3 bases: TGTGCCAGCAGTTTCCCCCTAGCGAATTACAATGAGCAGTTCTTC.

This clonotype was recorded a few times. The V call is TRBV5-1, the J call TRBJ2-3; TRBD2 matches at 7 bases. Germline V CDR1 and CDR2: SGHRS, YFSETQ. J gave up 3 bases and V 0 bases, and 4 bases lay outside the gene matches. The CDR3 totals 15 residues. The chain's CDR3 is CASSLVRGRTDTQYF. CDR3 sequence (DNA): TGCGCCAGCAGCTTGGTTCGCGGGAGAACAGATACGCAGTATTTT.

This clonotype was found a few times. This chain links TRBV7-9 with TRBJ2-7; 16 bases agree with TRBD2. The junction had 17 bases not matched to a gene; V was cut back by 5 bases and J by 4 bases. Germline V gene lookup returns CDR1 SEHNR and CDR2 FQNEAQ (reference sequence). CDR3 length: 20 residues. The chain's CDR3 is CASSGGGGTSGRASRYEQYF. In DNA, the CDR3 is TGTGCCAGCAGCGGGGGAGGGGGGACTAGCGGGAGGGCCTCAAGATACGAGCAGTACTTC.

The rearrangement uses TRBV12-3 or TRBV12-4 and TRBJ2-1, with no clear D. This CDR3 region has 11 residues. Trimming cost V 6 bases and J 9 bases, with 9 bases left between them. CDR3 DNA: TGTGCCAGCAGGAAGACCGCTGAGCAGTTCTTC. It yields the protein CASRKTAEQFF.

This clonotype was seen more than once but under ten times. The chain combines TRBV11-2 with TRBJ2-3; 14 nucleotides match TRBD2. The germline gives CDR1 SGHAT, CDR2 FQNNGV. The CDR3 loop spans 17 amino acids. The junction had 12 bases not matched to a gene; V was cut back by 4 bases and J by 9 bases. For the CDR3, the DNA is TGTGCCAGCAGCTCCGTTCGGGGACTAGCGGGAGAATTGACGCAGTATTTT. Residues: CASSSVRGLAGELTQYF.

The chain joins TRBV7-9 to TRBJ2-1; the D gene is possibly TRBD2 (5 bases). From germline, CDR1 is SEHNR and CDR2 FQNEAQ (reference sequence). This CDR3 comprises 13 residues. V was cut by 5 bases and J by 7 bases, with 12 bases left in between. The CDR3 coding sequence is TGTGCCAGCAGCCCTGACCCGGGGAATGAGCAGTTCTTC. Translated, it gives CASSPDPGNEQFF.

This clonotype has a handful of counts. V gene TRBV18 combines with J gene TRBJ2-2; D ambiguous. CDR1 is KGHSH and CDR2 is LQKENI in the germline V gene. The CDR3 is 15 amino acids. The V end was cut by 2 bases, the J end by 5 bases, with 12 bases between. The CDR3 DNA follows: TGTGCCAGCTCACCATCAGGATTGATAACCGGGGAGCTGTTTTTT. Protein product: CASSPSGLITGELFF.

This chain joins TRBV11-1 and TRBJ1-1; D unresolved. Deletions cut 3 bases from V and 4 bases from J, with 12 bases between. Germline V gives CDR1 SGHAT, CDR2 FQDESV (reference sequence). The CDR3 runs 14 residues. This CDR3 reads CASSLETGATEAFF. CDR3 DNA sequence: TGTGCCAGCAGCTTGGAGACGGGTGCCACTGAAGCTTTCTTT.

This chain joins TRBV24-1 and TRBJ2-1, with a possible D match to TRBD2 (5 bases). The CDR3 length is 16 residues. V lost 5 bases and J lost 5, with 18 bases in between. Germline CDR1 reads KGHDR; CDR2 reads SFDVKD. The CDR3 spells CATSGGKVGVHNEQFF. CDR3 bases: TGTGCCACCAGTGGGGGTAAAGTCGGGGTCCACAATGAGCAGTTCTTC.

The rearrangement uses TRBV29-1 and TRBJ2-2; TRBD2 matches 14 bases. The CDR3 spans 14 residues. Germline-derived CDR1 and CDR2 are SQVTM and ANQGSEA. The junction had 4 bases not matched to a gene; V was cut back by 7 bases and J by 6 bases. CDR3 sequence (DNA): TGCAGCGCCGGGACTAGCGGGGGCCCCGGGGAGCTGTTTTTT. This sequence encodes CSAGTSGGPGELFF.